The clone carrying this T cell receptor (beta chain) was picked up many times. TCR beta CDR3 regions were amplified from RNA transcripts. An initial RT-PCR round employing HTBI primers preceded a second-round multiplex PCR. One entry per CDR3 protein, called by TCRdb with MiXCR from the multiplex PCR reads. The sample contains more than 550,000 distinct CDR3 sequences, approximately 39% of which appear only once. This specimen belongs to a study of Graves' ophthalmopathy and Graves' hyperthyroidism. The CDR3 extends over 15 amino acids. Germline V gives CDR1 LNHDA, CDR2 SQIVND (reference sequence). V was trimmed by 1 base and J by 10 bases, leaving 16 bases between them.

Material for sequencing was peripheral blood. This sequence joins TRBV19 and TRBJ1-4, with a possible D match to TRBD1 (5 bases). The sequence derives from an adult man with Graves' ophthalmopathy. Here the CDR3 reads CASSIAYSEGRKLFF. Written as DNA, the CDR3 is TGTGCCAGTAGTATAGCATATTCGGAGGGGAGAAAACTGTTTTTT. Combining the CDR3 with reference TRBV19 and TRBJ1-4 gives the whole variable domain DGGITQSPKYLFRKEGQNVTLSCEQNLNHDAMYWYRQDPGQGLRLIYYSQIVNDFQKGDIAEGYSVSREKKESFPLTVTSAQKNPTAFYLCASSIAYSEGRKLFFGSGTQLSVL.